The clone carrying this T cell receptor beta chain turned up a few times. As yet, its antigen is unknown. V dropped 6 bases and J dropped 1 base, with 10 bases sitting between them. The CDR3 loop spans 13 amino acids. From germline, CDR1 is SGHTA and CDR2 FQGNSA. TCRdb fed the 5' RACE reads into MiXCR, producing one record per CDR3 protein. The sample lists some 840,000 distinct CDR3 sequences; about an eighth were seen once. The data derive from a study of CD8 T cells in ankylosing spondylitis. Study results and caveats: Matched ankylosing spondylitis synovial fluid reportedly contained a significantly enriched population of disease-linked clones. Eight highly homologous variants formed a TCR beta motif that appeared characteristic of ankylosing spondylitis blood.

This clonotype was obtained from a male donor with ankylosing spondylitis. The specimen sequenced was blood, either unsorted or a sorted T cell fraction (not recorded which). The chain recombines TRBV7-2 with TRBJ2-7; D may be TRBD1 (5 bases). This CDR3 is CASSRTRSYEQYF. CDR3 nucleotide sequence: TGTGCCAGCAGTAGGACACGGTCCTACGAGCAGTACTTC.